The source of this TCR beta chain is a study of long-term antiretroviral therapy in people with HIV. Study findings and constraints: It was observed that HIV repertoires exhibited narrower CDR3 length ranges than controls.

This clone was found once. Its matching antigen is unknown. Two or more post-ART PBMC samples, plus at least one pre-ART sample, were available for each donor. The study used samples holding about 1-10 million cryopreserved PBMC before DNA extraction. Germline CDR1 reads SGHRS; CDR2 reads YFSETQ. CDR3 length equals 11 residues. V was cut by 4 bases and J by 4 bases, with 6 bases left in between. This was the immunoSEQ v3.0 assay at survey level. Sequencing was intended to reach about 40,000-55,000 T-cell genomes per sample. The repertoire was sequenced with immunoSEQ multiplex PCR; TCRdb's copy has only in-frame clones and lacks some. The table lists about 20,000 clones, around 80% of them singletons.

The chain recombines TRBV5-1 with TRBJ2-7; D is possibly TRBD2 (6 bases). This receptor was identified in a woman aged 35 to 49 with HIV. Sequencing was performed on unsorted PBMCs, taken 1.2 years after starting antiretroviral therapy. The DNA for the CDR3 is TGCGCCAGCAGCGGGGGGTACGAGCAGTACTTC. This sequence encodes CASSGGYEQYF.